The clone carrying this T cell receptor beta chain was picked up a small number of times. Its antigen remains unknown. This sample is part of a study of cytomegalovirus exposure and HLA in healthy donors. Study-wide points: In vitro testing confirmed three CMV-associated chains as specific for CMV antigens. It was reported that TCR beta sequences correctly inferred the HLA-A and HLA-B alleles for most subjects. Later analysis identified a missense DCLRE1C variant that was linked to TCR beta V- and J-gene trimming. In an earlier analysis, about 87% or about 30%: the productive usage of most TCR beta V segments.

This PCR relied on a set of 60 Vbeta primers and 13 Jbeta primers. Generated by immunoSEQ multiplex PCR, the TCRdb table keeps only in-frame clones and is missing some. The repertoire holds about 110,000 clones, with 78% as singletons. The material sequenced was PBMCs. This receptor was obtained from a man aged 30 to 45 in good health and CMV-seronegative.

In nucleotides, the CDR3 is TGTGCCAGCAGCGTAGGAACGGTAGCTGGGGCCAACGTCCTGACTTTC. Its protein is CASSVGTVAGANVLTF. The chain recombines TRBV9 with TRBJ2-6; D gene ambiguous. The CDR3 extends over 16 amino acids. V lost 0 bases to trimming and J lost 2 bases, with 9 bases between them. The germline V gene encodes CDR1 SGDLS and CDR2 YYNGEE.